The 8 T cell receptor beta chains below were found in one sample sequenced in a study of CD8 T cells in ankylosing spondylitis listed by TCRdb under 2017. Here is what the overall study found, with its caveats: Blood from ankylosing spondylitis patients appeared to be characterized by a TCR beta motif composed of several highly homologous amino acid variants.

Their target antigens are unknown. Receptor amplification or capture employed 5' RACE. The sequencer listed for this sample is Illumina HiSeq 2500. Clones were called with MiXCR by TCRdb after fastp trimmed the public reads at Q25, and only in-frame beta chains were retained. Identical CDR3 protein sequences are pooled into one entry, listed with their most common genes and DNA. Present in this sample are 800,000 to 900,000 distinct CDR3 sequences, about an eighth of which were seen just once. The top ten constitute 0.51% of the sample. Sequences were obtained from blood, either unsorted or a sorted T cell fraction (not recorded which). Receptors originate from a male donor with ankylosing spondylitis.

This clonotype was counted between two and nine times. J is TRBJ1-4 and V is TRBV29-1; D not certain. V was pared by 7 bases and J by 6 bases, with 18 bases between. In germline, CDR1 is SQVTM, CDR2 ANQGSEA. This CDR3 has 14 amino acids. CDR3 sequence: CSAKSGLTDEKLFF. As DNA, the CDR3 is TGCAGCGCTAAGAGCGGTCTAACCGATGAAAAACTGTTTTTT.

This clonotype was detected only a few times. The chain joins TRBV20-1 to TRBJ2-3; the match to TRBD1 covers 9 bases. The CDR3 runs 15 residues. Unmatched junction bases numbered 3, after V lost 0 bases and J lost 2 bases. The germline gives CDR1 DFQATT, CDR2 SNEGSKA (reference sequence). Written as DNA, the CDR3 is TGCAGTGCTAGAGACGGGACAGGGTACACAGATACGCAGTATTTT. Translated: CSARDGTGYTDTQYF.

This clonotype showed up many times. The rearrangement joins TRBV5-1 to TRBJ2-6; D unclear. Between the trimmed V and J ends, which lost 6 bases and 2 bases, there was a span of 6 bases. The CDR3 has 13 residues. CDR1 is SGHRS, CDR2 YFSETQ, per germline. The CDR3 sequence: CASKMTGANVLTF. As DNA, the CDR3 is TGCGCCAGCAAAATGACTGGGGCCAACGTCCTGACTTTC.

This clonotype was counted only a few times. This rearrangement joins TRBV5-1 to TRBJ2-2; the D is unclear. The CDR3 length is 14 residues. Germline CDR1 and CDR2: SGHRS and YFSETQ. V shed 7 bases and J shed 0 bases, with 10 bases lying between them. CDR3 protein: CASCLLANTGELFF. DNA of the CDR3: TGCGCCAGCTGTCTTCTCGCGAACACCGGGGAGCTGTTTTTT.

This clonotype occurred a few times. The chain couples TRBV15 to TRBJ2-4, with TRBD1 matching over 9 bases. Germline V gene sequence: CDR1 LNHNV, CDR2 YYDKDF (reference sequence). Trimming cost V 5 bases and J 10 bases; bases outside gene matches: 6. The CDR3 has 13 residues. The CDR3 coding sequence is TGTGCCACCAGCGGGGGACAGGGAGTTATTCAGTACTTC. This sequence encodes CATSGGQGVIQYF.

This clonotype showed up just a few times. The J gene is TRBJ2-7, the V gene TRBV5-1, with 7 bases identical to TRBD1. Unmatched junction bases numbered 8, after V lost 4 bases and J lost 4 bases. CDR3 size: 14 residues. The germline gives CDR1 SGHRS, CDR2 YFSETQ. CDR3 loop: CASSIDRDRYEQYF. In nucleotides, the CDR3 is TGCGCCAGCAGCATAGACAGGGATCGATACGAGCAGTACTTC.

CDR3 sequence: CSARARDQPWNYEQYF. The CDR3 nucleotides read TGCAGTGCTAGAGCCCGGGACCAGCCATGGAACTACGAGCAGTACTTC. The V call is TRBV20-1, the J call TRBJ2-7; D may match TRBD1 or TRBD2 (5 bases each). The germline gives CDR1 DFQATT, CDR2 SNEGSKA (reference sequence). V was pared by 1 base and J by 3 bases, with 19 bases between. The CDR3 runs to 16 residues.

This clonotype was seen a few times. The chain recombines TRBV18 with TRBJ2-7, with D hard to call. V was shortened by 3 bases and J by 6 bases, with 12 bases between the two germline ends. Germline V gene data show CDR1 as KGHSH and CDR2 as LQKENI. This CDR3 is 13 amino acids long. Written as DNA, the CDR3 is TGTGCCAGCTCACCTCTACCCCTCGCCGAGCAGTACTTC. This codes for CASSPLPLAEQYF.